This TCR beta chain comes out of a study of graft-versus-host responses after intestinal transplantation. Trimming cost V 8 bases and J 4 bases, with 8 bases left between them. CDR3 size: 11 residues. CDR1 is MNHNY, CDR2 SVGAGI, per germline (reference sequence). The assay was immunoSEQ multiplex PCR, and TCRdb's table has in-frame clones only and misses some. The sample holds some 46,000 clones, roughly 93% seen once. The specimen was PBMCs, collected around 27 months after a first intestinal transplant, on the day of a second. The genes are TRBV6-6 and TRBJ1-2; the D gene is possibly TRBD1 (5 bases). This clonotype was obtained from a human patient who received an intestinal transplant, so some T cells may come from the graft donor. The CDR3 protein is CASATGYGYTF. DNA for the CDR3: TGTGCCAGCGCTACAGGCTATGGCTACACCTTC.